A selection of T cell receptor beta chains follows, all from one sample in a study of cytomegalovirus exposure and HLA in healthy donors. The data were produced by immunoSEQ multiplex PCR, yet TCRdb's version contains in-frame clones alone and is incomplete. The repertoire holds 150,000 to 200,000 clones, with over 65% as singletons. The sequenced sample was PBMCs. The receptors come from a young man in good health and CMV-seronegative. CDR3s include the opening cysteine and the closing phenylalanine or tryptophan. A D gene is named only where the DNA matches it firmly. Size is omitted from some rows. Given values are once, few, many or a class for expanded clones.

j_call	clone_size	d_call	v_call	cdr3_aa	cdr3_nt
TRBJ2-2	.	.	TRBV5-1	CASSPGYTGELFF	TGCGCCAGCAGCCCGGGATACACCGGGGAGCTGTTTTTT
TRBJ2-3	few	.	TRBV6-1	CATRTRTATDTQYF	TGTGCCACCCGAACAAGGACAGCGACAGATACGCAGTATTTT
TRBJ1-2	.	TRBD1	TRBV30	CAWRGTGTGYGYTF	TGTGCCTGGAGGGGGACAGGGACCGGCTATGGCTACACCTTC
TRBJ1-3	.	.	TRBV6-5	CASSSPRVGSGNTIYF	TGTGCCAGCAGTTCCCCCAGGGTTGGCTCTGGAAACACCATATATTTT
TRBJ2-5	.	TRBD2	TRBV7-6	CASSLQKLAGGGTQYF	TGTGCCAGCAGCTTACAAAAACTAGCGGGCGGTGGGACCCAGTACTTC
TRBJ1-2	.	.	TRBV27	CASSLEAGLGYTF	TGTGCCAGCAGTTTAGAGGCAGGGTTGGGCTACACCTTC
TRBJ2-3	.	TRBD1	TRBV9	CASGGGQGGDTQYF	TGTGCCAGCGGGGGGGGACAGGGCGGAGATACGCAGTATTTT
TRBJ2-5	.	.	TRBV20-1	CSAARGETQYF	TGCAGTGCTGCCCGGGGGGAGACCCAGTACTTC
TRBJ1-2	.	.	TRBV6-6	CASSYSDRPSYGYTF	TGTGCCAGCAGTTACTCTGACAGGCCCTCCTATGGCTACACCTTC
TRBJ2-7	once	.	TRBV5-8	CASSRGFSYEQYF	TGTGCCAGCAGCCGAGGATTCTCCTACGAGCAGTACTTC
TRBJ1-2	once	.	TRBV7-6	CASSLGQSYGYTF	TGTGCCAGCAGCTTAGGGCAGTCATATGGCTACACCTTC
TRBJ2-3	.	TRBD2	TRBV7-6	CASSPTRLAGGLGQYF	TGTGCCAGCAGCCCAACGAGACTAGCGGGGGGGTTAGGGCAGTATTTT
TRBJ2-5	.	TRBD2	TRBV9	CASSVSPEAGGQETQYF	TGTGCCAGCAGCGTCTCCCCGGAGGCGGGGGGACAAGAGACCCAGTACTTC
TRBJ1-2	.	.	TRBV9	CASSVAVGGSYGYTF	TGTGCCAGCAGCGTAGCTGTTGGGGGCTCCTATGGCTACACCTTC
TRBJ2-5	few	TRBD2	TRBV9	CASSAGFLAGVSQETQYF	TGTGCCAGCAGCGCCGGGTTTCTAGCGGGGGTCAGCCAAGAGACCCAGTACTTC
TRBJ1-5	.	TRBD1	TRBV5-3	CARTSGGRLYSNQPQHF	TGTGCCAGAACCTCAGGGGGACGGCTCTATAGCAATCAGCCCCAGCATTTT
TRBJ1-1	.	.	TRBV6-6	CASKDRRVLNTEAFF	TGTGCCAGCAAAGACAGAAGAGTCCTGAACACTGAAGCTTTCTTT
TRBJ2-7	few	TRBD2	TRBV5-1	CASSLIPTSGGNEQYF	TGCGCCAGCAGCTTGATCCCCACTAGCGGAGGGAACGAGCAGTACTTC
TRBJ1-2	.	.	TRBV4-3	CASSQDLWGANYGYTF	TGCGCCAGCAGCCAAGATTTGTGGGGGGCTAACTATGGCTACACCTTC
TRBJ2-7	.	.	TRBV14	CASSQGARYEQYF	TGTGCCAGCAGCCAAGGGGCCCGGTACGAGCAGTACTTC
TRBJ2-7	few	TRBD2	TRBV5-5	CASAPSGGRAFYEQYF	TGTGCCAGCGCCCCTTCCGGGGGGAGGGCCTTTTACGAGCAGTACTTC
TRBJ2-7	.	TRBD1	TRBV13	CASSDRDRVYEQYF	TGTGCCAGCAGCGACCGGGACAGGGTCTACGAGCAGTACTTC
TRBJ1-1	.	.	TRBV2	CASIFRDKNTEAFF	TGTGCCAGCATCTTCCGGGACAAGAACACTGAAGCTTTCTTT
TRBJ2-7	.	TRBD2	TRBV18	CASSPGGSGRGTHEQYF	TGTGCCAGCTCACCGGGTGGAAGCGGGAGGGGAACCCACGAGCAGTACTTC
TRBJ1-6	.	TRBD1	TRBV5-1	CASSKFIRGSSYNSPLHF	TGCGCCAGCAGCAAGTTCATCAGGGGGAGCTCCTATAATTCACCCCTCCACTTT
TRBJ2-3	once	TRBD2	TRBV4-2	CASSGTSVDTQYF	TGTGCCAGCAGCGGAACTAGCGTGGATACGCAGTATTTT
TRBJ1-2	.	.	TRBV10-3	CAISQGDNYGYTF	TGTGCCATTTCACAGGGTGATAACTATGGCTACACCTTC
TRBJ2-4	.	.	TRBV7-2	CASTEIGQGAKNIQYF	TGTGCCAGCACCGAGATCGGTCAGGGGGCCAAAAACATTCAGTACTTC
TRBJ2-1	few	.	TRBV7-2	CASSLVAGTYNEQFF	TGTGCCAGCAGCTTAGTCGCGGGGACCTACAATGAGCAGTTCTTC
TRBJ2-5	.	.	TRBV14	CASSQVSQAWETQYF	TGTGCCAGCAGCCAAGTATCCCAGGCTTGGGAGACCCAGTACTTC
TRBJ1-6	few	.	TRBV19	CASSANRGMRNSPLHF	TGTGCCAGTAGTGCAAATCGGGGAATGAGGAATTCACCCCTCCACTTT
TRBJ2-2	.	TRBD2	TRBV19	CASRTFLAGGLTNTGELFF	TGTGCCAGTAGGACATTCCTAGCGGGGGGACTTACGAACACCGGGGAGCTGTTTTTT
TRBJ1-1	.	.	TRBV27	CASSLGGVAEAFF	TGTGCCAGCAGTTTAGGGGGGGTGGCTGAAGCTTTCTTT
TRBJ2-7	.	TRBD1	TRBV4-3	CASSQSTYRGPNYEQYF	TGCGCCAGCAGCCAATCTACTTACAGGGGCCCGAACTACGAGCAGTACTTC
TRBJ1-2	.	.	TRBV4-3	CASGFTGTFYGYTF	TGCGCCAGCGGCTTTACAGGGACCTTCTATGGCTACACCTTC
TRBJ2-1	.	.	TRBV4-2	CASSQAGSEQFF	TGTGCCAGCAGCCAAGCGGGGAGTGAGCAGTTCTTC
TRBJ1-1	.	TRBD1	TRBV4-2	CASSPDRGEAFF	TGTGCCAGCAGCCCTGACAGGGGTGAAGCTTTCTTT
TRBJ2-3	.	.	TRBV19	CASSFTSWVGADTQYF	TGTGCCAGTAGCTTTACTAGCTGGGTCGGCGCAGATACGCAGTATTTT
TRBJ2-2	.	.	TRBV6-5	CASSYLFAGELFF	TGTGCCAGCAGTTACCTTTTCGCCGGGGAGCTGTTTTTT
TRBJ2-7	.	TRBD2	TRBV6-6	CASSPGLAGAYEQYF	TGTGCCAGCAGTCCGGGACTAGCGGGGGCCTACGAGCAGTACTTC
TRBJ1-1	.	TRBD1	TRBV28	CASSSGQGNTEAFF	TGTGCCAGCAGTTCCGGACAGGGGAACACTGAAGCTTTCTTT
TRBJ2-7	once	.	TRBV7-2	CASSLGGGPARGQYF	TGTGCCAGCAGCTTAGGGGGGGGCCCGGCACGCGGGCAGTACTTC